A single sample is the source of the 20 T cell receptor beta chains below, sequenced in a study of T cell responses to AZD1222 COVID-19 vaccine. Sequenced by immunoSEQ multiplex PCR; TCRdb stores in-frame clones only, minus some. The data show around 160,000 clones, approximately 94% seen once. The input for sequencing was peripheral blood, taken 28 days after the second AZD1222 dose. These receptors all stem from an adult who received the AZD1222 COVID-19 vaccine.

The gene calls are TRBV14 and TRBJ1-1; 7 nucleotides line up with TRBD1. V lost 3 bases, J lost 1 base, and 14 bases stayed unmatched. The CDR3 contains 18 residues. The germline gives CDR1 SGHDN, CDR2 FVKESK. The CDR3 nucleotides are TGTGCCAGCAGCCACACCAGGATGAGACAGGGAAAGAACACTGAAGCTTTCTTT. It is translated as CASSHTRMRQGKNTEAFF.

In its sample, this clone is medium-sized. The chain couples TRBV27 to TRBJ2-1; 10 bases fit TRBD2. The CDR3 is 16 residues long. Germline CDR1 and CDR2: MNHEY and SMNVEV (reference sequence). V was clipped by 6 bases and J by 0 bases; unmatched bases: 5. CDR3 DNA: TGTGCCAGCAGGGGACTAGCGAGTATCTCCTACAATGAGCAGTTCTTC. Residues: CASRGLASISYNEQFF.

V gene TRBV5-1 combines with J gene TRBJ2-7; D uncertain. Germline V CDR1 and CDR2: SGHRS, YFSETQ. The germline V and J ends were trimmed by 1 base and 2 bases, with 10 bases remaining between them. The CDR3 runs 14 residues. The DNA of the CDR3 is TGCGCCAGCAGCTTGAGTGGGTCAGCCTACGAGCAGTACTTC. It codes for CASSLSGSAYEQYF.

The gene calls are TRBV4-2 and TRBJ1-2; 7 nucleotides match TRBD1. Germline trimming cut 3 bases from V and 7 bases from J; bases unmatched to any gene: 14. The CDR3 is made up of 16 amino acids. Looked up from germline, CDR1 is LGHNA and CDR2 is YNFKEQ. CDR3 sequence (DNA): TGTGCCAGCAGCCAGCCCCGGGACAGTGAAAGGAGTGGCTACACCTTC. Translated: CASSQPRDSERSGYTF.

CDR3: CASSFSGVGAFF. Written as DNA, the CDR3 is TGTGCCAGCAGCTTTTCGGGGGTTGGAGCTTTCTTT. The V gene is TRBV5-6, the J gene TRBJ1-1; a weak D match, TRBD1 (5 bases). There are 12 residues in the CDR3. CDR1 is SGHDT, CDR2 YYEEEE, per germline. Trimming cost V 2 bases and J 10 bases, with 12 bases left between them.

The chain has TRBV19 and TRBJ2-7; D is undetermined. V lost 9 bases to trimming and J lost 8 bases, with 8 bases between them. The CDR3 covers 9 residues. Germline V CDR1 and CDR2: LNHDA, SQIVND (reference sequence). The CDR3 region is CARSRQQYF. The CDR3 DNA is TGTGCCAGGAGTCGCCAGCAGTACTTC.

The chain employs TRBV27 and TRBJ2-7, with 7 bases identical to TRBD2. The CDR3 extends over 14 amino acids. V lost 2 bases, J lost 4 bases, and 5 bases stayed unmatched. Per germline, CDR1 MNHEY and CDR2 SMNVEV (reference sequence). CDR3 in amino acids: CASSLGAGEYEQYF. The CDR3 DNA is TGTGCCAGCAGTTTAGGGGCGGGAGAGTACGAGCAGTACTTC.

V is TRBV2 and J is TRBJ2-2; the match to TRBD1 covers 7 bases. Germline values: CDR1 SNHLY, CDR2 FYNNEI. The CDR3 has 16 amino acids. The ends lost 5 bases at V and 1 base at J; junction bases unmatched: 7. This CDR3 is CASSLSGTVNTGELFF. In DNA form, the CDR3 reads TGTGCCAGCAGTCTTTCCGGGACAGTGAACACCGGGGAGCTGTTTTTT.

The V call is TRBV7-8, the J call TRBJ2-1; 10 bases fit TRBD2. This CDR3 is 17 amino acids long. CDR1 is SGHVS and CDR2 is FQNEAQ in the germline V gene. V was clipped by 4 bases and J by 4 bases; unmatched bases: 10. The DNA of the CDR3 is TGTGCCAGCAGCTATAGTGGGGGACTAGCGTCATACAATGAGCAGTTCTTC. Translation gives CASSYSGGLASYNEQFF.

The chain couples TRBV20-1 to TRBJ2-7, with D perhaps being TRBD1 or TRBD2 (5 bases each). The CDR3 totals 11 residues. V was shortened by 6 bases and J by 9 bases, with 15 bases between the two germline ends. CDR1 is DFQATT and CDR2 is SNEGSKA in the germline V gene (reference sequence). The CDR3 sequence is CSAQRGPRQYF. The CDR3 nucleotides are TGCAGTGCCCAGAGGGGCCCCAGGCAGTACTTC.

V and J are TRBV6-6 and TRBJ1-3; 9 bases map to TRBD1. Germline-derived CDR1 and CDR2 are MNHNY and SVGAGI (reference sequence). The CDR3 has 14 residues. The J segment lost 3 bases and the V segment lost 6 bases, leaving 3 bases of the junction unmatched. CDR3 region: CASRQGAGGNTIYF. In DNA, the CDR3 is TGTGCCAGCAGACAGGGGGCGGGTGGAAACACCATATATTTT.

This CDR3 is CASSGYYGYTF. CDR3 nucleotides: TGTGCCAGCAGTGGGTACTATGGCTACACCTTC. The chain is built from TRBV2 and TRBJ1-2, with D unresolved. The CDR3 is made up of 11 amino acids. Trimming took 4 bases from V and 3 from J, leaving 3 bases between them. CDR1 and CDR2 (germline): SNHLY, FYNNEI.

This clone appeared a single time. The chain joins TRBV29-1 to TRBJ1-1, with D perhaps matching TRBD1 (6 bases). Trimming took 7 bases from V and 0 from J, leaving 12 bases between them. The CDR3 sequence is 13 residues long. Per germline, CDR1 SQVTM and CDR2 ANQGSEA. The chain's CDR3 is CSAGGQLNTEAFF. The CDR3 nucleotides are TGCAGCGCCGGCGGACAGTTGAACACTGAAGCTTTCTTT.

The chain couples TRBV28 to TRBJ2-7; D unclear. Trimming pared 6 bases from V and 0 bases from J, leaving 12 bases between. The CDR3 sequence is 14 residues long. Germline-derived CDR1 and CDR2 are MDHEN and SYDVKM. The CDR3 DNA reads as TGTGCCAGCAGCCGCAGTATTGACTCCTACGAGCAGTACTTC. Its translation: CASSRSIDSYEQYF. Full variable domain (missing parts from reference TRBV28 and TRBJ2-7): DVKVTQSSRYLVKRTGEKVFLECVQDMDHENMFWYRQDPGLGLRLIYFSYDVKMKEKGDIPEGYSVSREKKERFSLILESASTNQTSMYLCASSRSIDSYEQYFGPGTRLTVT.

This clone appeared once. This rearrangement joins TRBV5-1 to TRBJ2-1; D is possibly TRBD2 (5 bases). Trimming took off 2 bases at V and 2 bases at J, with 11 bases between the two ends. The germline CDR1 and CDR2 sequences are SGHRS and YFSETQ. CDR3 length: 15 residues. The CDR3 sequence is CASSFAGEAYNEQFF. CDR3 bases: TGCGCCAGCAGCTTCGCCGGGGAAGCCTACAATGAGCAGTTCTTC.

V usage is TRBV7-9 and J usage is TRBJ2-1; 10 bases fit TRBD2. The CDR3 extends over 16 amino acids. Losses at the gene ends were 1 base for V and 6 bases for J; bases not matched to a gene: 6. The germline V gene has CDR1 SEHNR and CDR2 FQNEAQ (reference sequence). The CDR3 coding sequence is TGTGCCAGCAGCTTAGGTCCTAGCGGGAGTTCCAATGAGCAGTTCTTC. This sequence encodes CASSLGPSGSSNEQFF.

V and J are TRBV12-5 and TRBJ2-7; D is unclear. The germline gives CDR1 LGHNT, CDR2 FRNRAP. This CDR3 has 11 residues. V lost 5 bases, J lost 3 bases, and 5 bases lay in between. Here the CDR3 DNA reads TGTGCTAGTGGTGGGGACTACGAGCAGTACTTC. Protein: CASGGDYEQYF.

The J gene is TRBJ2-7, the V gene TRBV6-5, with D perhaps TRBD2 (5 bases). The CDR3 is 14 residues long. Trimming removed 6 bases at V and 2 bases at J, with 14 bases between. Germline V CDR1 and CDR2: MNHEY, SVGAGI. In nucleotides, the CDR3 is TGTGCCAGCAGGGCCCGACGGGGTCCCTACGAGCAGTACTTC. It encodes CASRARRGPYEQYF.

The V and J genes are TRBV4-2 and TRBJ2-1; D remains unclear. The V gene's germline CDR1 is LGHNA and CDR2 YNFKEQ. This CDR3 region has 17 residues. Trimming shortened V by 0 bases and J by 4 bases, and 16 bases separated the two germline ends. The CDR3 region is CASSQDSFGLVYNEQFF. The CDR3 nucleotides are TGTGCCAGCAGCCAAGATAGCTTCGGGCTCGTGTACAATGAGCAGTTCTTC.

The chain is built from TRBV6-6 and TRBJ1-1; TRBD1 agrees at 7 bases. In germline, CDR1 is MNHNY, CDR2 SVGAGI (reference sequence). The V and J ends lost 4 bases and 0 bases, in that order; junction bases with no gene match: 5. This CDR3 comprises 15 residues. The CDR3 DNA reads TGTGCCAGCAGTTCCCTCGACAGGGTGAACACTGAAGCTTTCTTT. Its translation is CASSSLDRVNTEAFF.